The clone carrying this T cell receptor beta chain was picked up many times. This record belongs to a study of T cells in Graves' hyperthyroidism and ophthalmopathy. TCR beta CDR3 sequences were amplified from RNA transcripts. The HTBI set primed first-round TCR CDR3 RT-PCR. One entry per CDR3 protein, called by TCRdb with MiXCR from the multiplex PCR reads. The table records roughly 560,000 distinct CDR3 sequences, 14% to 15% of them present only once. CDR3 length: 13 residues. With 2 bases removed from V and 3 bases from J, the gap between germline ends came to 4 bases. Germline V CDR1 and CDR2: SGHAT, FQNNGV.

V usage is TRBV11-2 and J usage is TRBJ2-2; D gene ambiguous. This clonotype originated in a woman in her thirties or forties with Graves' ophthalmopathy. Material for sequencing was blood. CDR3 in amino acids: CASSLQYTGELFF. CDR3 nucleotide sequence: TGTGCCAGCAGCTTACAATACACCGGGGAGCTGTTTTTT.